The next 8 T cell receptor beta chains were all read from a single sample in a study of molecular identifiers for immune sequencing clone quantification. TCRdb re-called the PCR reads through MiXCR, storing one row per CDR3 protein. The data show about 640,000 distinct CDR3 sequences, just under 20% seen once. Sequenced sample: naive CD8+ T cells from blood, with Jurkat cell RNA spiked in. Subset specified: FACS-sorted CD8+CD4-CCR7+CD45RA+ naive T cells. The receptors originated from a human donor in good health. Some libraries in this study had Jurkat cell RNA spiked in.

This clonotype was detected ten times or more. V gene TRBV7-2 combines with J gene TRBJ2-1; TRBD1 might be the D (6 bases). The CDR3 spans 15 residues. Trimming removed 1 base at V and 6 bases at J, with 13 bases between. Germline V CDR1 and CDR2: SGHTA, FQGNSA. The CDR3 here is CASSLGERGSNEQFF. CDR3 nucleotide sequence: TGTGCCAGCAGCTTAGGGGAGAGGGGGTCCAATGAGCAGTTCTTC.

CDR3 residues: CASRGTGSYGYTF. The CDR3 region has the DNA TGTGCCAGTCGGGGAACAGGGTCCTATGGCTACACCTTC. The chain has TRBV6-5 and TRBJ1-2; tentative D call: TRBD1 (6 bases). The CDR3 is made up of 13 amino acids. Trimming left V 9 bases short and J 4 bases short, with 15 bases between. Germline lookup yields CDR1 MNHEY and CDR2 SVGAGI.

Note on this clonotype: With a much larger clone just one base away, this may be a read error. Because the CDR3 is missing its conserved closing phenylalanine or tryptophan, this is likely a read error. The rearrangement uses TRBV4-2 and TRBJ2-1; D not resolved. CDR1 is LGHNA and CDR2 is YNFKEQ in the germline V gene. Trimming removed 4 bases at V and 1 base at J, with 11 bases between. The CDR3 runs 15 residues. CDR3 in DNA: TGTGCCAGCAGCCCCCCTGGCGCATCCTACAATGAGCAGTTCCTC. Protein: CASSPPGASYNEQFL.

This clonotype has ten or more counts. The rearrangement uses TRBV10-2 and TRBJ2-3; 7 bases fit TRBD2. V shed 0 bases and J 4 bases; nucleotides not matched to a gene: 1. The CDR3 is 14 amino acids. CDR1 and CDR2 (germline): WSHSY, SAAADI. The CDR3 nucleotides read TGCGCCAGCAGTGAGTCGACTAGCCCAGATACGCAGTATTTT. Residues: CASSESTSPDTQYF.

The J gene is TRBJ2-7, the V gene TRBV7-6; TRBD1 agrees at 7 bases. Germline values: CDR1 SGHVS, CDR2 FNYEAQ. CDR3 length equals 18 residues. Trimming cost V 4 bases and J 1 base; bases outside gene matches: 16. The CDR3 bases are TGTGCCAGCAGCTCCGAAGTTCACAGGGGCGATCTTTCCTACGAGCAGTACTTC. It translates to CASSSEVHRGDLSYEQYF. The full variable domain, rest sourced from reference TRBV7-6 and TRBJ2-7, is GAGVSQSPRYKVTKRGQDVALRCDPISGHVSLYWYRQALGQGPEFLTYFNYEAQQDKSGLPNDRFSAERPEGSISTLTIQRTEQRDSAMYRCASSSEVHRGDLSYEQYFGPGTRLTVT.

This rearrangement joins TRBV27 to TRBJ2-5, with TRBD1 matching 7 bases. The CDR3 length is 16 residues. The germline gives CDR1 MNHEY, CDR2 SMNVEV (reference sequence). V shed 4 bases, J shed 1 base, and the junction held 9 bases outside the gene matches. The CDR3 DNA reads TGTGCCAGCAGTTCTATAATAGGGGGCCCCCAAGAGACCCAGTACTTC. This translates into CASSSIIGGPQETQYF.

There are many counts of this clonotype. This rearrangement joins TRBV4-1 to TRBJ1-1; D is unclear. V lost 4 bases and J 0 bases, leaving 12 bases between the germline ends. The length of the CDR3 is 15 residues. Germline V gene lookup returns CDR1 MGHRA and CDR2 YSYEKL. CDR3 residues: CASSLEGPMNTEAFF. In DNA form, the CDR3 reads TGCGCCAGCAGCCTTGAGGGCCCTATGAACACTGAAGCTTTCTTT.

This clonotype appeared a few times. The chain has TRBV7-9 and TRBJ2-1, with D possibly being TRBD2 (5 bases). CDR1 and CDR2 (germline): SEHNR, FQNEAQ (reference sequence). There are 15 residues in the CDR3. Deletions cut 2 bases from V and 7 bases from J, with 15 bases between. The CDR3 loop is CASSLPASRRNEQFF. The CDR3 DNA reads TGTGCCAGCAGCTTACCGGCTAGCCGGAGGAATGAGCAGTTCTTC.